This T cell receptor (beta chain) was found in a study of memory CD4+ T cells and cytomegalovirus serostatus. The table came from immunoSEQ multiplex PCR; TCRdb's copy has only in-frame clones and leaves some out. This sample has under 55,000 clones, with over 70% found just once. The sort gate was single viable CD3+CD4+CD8-CD45RO+ cells for memory CD4+ T cells. CD4+ T cells were isolated by positive magnetic selection. Sequenced input: memory CD4+ T cells from blood. The source is an adult in good health and CMV-seropositive.

DNA for the CDR3: TGTGCCAGCAGCTCCCTTACTAGCGGGAGGGCCAGGCTGTACGAGCAGTACTTC. Encoded protein: CASSSLTSGRARLYEQYF. This rearrangement joins TRBV7-2 to TRBJ2-7; 13 nucleotides agree with TRBD2. V was pared by 4 bases and J by 4 bases, with 13 bases of the junction left unmatched. CDR1 SGHTA and CDR2 FQGNSA come from the germline V gene. This CDR3 has 18 residues.